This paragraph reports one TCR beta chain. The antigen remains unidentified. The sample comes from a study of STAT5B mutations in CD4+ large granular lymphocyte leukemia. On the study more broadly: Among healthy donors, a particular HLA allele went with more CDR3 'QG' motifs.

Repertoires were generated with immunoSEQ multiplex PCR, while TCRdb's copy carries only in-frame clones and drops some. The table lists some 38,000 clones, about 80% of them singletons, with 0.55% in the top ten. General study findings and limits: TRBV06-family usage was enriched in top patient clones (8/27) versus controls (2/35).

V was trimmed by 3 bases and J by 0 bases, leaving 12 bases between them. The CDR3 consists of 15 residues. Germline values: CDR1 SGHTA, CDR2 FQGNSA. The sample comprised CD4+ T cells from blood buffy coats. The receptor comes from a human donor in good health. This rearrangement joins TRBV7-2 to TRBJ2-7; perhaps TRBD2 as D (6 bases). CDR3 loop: CASSFNSGFSYEQYF. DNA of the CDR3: TGTGCCAGCAGCTTTAATAGCGGCTTCTCCTACGAGCAGTACTTC.